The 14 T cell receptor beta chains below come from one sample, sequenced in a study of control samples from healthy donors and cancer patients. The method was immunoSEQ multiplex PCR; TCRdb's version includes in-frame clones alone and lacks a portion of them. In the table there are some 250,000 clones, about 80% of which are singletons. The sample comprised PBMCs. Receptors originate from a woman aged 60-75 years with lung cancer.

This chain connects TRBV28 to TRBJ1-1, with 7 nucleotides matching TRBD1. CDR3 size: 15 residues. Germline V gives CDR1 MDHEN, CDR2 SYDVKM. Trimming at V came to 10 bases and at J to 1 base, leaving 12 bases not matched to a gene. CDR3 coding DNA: TGTGCCACCCTGCGGACTGCAGGGGGGAACACTGAAGCTTTCTTT. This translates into CATLRTAGGNTEAFF.

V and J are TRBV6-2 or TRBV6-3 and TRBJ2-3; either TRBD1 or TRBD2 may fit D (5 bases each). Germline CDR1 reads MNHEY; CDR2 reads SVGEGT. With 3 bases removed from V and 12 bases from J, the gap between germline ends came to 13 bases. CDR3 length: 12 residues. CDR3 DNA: TGTGCCAGCAGTTATCGGCCGGGGCAACAGTATTTT. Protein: CASSYRPGQQYF.

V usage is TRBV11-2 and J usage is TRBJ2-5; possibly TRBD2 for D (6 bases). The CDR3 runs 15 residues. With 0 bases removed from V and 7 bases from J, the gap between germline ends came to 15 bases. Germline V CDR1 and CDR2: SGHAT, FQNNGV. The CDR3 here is CASSLEGGLGSTQYF. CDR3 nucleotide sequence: TGTGCCAGCAGCTTAGAGGGGGGACTGGGATCGACCCAGTACTTC.

The CDR3 sequence is CASSELLEIGEQYF. In DNA form, the CDR3 reads TGTGCCAGCAGTGAACTCTTGGAAATCGGCGAGCAGTACTTC. The chain combines TRBV6-1 with TRBJ2-7, with D unclear. V dropped 2 bases and J dropped 6 bases, with 14 bases sitting between them. This CDR3 contains 14 residues. Germline V gives CDR1 MNHNS, CDR2 SASEGT.

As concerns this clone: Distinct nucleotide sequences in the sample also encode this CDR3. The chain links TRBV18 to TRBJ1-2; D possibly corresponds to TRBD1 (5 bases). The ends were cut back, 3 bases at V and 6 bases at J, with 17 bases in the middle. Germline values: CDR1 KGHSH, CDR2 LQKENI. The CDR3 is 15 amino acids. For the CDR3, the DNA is TGTGCCAGCTCACCCACGGAGGGAAGGGGAGATGGCTACACCTTC. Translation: CASSPTEGRGDGYTF.

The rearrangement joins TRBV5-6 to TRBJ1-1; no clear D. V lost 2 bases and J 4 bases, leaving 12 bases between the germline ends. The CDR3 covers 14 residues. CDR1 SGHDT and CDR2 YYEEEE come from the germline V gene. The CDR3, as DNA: TGTGCCAGCAGCTTTTTCCTACTGAGCACTGAAGCTTTCTTT. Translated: CASSFFLLSTEAFF.

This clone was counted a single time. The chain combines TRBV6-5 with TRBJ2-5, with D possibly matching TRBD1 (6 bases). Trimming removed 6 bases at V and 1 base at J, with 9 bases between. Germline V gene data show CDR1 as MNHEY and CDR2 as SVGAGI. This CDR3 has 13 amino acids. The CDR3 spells CASSTGSQETQYF. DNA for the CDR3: TGTGCCAGCAGCACAGGGTCCCAAGAGACCCAGTACTTC.

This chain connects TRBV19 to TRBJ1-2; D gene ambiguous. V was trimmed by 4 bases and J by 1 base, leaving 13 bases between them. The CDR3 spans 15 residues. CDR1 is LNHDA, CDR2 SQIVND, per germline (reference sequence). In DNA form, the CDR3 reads TGTGCCAGTAGTAACCCGGGAGAGCTTAACTATGGCTACACCTTC. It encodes CASSNPGELNYGYTF.

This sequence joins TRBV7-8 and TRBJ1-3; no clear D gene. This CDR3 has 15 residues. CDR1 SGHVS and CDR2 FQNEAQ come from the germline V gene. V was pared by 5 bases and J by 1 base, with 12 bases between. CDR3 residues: CASSVVPGSGNTIYF. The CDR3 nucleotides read TGTGCCAGCAGCGTCGTACCGGGTTCTGGAAACACCATATATTTT.

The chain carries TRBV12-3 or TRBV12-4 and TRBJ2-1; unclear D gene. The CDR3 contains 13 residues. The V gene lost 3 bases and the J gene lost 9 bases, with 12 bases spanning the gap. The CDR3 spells CASSFEGKREQFF. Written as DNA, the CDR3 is TGTGCCAGCAGTTTTGAAGGGAAACGTGAGCAGTTCTTC.

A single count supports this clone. CDR3 loop: CASSVVPHNTYGYTF. In DNA form, the CDR3 reads TGTGCCAGCAGCGTAGTTCCCCATAATACCTATGGCTACACCTTC. The chain uses TRBV9 and TRBJ1-2; D unclear. In germline, CDR1 is SGDLS, CDR2 YYNGEE. Trimming removed 0 bases at V and 4 bases at J, with 13 bases between. CDR3 length equals 15 residues.

CDR3 in DNA: TGTGCCAGCAGCGCGGGTGGGAGGGCTACTAACTATGGCTACACCTTC. Its translation: CASSAGGRATNYGYTF. This chain uses TRBV5-4 with TRBJ1-2; D not resolved. The length of the CDR3 is 16 residues. Trimming took 4 bases from V and 0 from J, leaving 16 bases between them. Germline V CDR1 and CDR2: SGHNT, YYREEE (reference sequence). Full variable domain (remainder filled in from reference TRBV5-4 and TRBJ1-2): ETGVTQSPTHLIKTRGQQVTLRCSSQSGHNTVSWYQQALGQGPQFIFQYYREEENGRGNFPPRFSGLQFPNYSSELNVNALELDDSALYLCASSAGGRATNYGYTFGSGTRLTVV.

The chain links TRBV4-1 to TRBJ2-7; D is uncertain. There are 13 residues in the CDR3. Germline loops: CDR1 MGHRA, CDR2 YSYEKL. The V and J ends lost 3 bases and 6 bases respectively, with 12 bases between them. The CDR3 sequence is CASSHDRLFEQYF. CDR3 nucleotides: TGCGCCAGCAGCCATGACCGACTGTTCGAGCAGTACTTC.

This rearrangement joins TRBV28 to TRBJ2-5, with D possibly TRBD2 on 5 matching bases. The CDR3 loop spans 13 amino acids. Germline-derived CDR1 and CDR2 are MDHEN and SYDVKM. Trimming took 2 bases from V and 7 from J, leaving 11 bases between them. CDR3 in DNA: TGTGCCAGCAGTTTACGAGGACGGGGGACCCAGTACTTC. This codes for CASSLRGRGTQYF. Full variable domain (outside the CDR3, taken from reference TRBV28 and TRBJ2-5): DVKVTQSSRYLVKRTGEKVFLECVQDMDHENMFWYRQDPGLGLRLIYFSYDVKMKEKGDIPEGYSVSREKKERFSLILESASTNQTSMYLCASSLRGRGTQYFGPGTRLLVL.